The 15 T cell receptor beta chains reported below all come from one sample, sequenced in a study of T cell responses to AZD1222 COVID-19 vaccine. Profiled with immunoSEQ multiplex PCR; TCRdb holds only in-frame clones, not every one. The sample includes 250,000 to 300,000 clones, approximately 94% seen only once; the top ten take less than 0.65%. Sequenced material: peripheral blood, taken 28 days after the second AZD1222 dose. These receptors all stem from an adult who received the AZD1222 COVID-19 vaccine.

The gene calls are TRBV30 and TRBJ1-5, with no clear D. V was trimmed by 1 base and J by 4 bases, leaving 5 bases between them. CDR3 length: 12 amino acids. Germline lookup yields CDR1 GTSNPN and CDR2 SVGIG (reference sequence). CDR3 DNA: TGTGCCTGGAGTGACCAAAATCAGCCCCAGCATTTT. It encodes CAWSDQNQPQHF.

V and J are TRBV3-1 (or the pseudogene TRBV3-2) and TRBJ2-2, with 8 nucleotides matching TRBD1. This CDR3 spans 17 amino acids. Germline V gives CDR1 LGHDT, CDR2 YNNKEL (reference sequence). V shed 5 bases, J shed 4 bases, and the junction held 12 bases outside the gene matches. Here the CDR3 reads CASSVGQGAGPTGELFF. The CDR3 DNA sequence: TGTGCCAGCAGCGTTGGACAGGGCGCGGGTCCCACCGGGGAGCTGTTTTTT.

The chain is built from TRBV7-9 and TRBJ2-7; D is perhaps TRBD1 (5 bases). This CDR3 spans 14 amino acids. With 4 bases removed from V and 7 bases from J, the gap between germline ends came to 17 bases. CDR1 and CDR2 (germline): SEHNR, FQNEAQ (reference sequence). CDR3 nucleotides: TGTGCCAGCAGCTCGGCTAAGGGGTCTGGTGAGCAGTACTTC. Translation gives CASSSAKGSGEQYF.

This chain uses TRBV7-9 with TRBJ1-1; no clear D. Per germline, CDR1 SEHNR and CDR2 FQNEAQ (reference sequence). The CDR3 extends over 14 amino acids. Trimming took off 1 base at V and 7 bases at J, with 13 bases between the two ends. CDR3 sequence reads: CASSLGPQQVEAFF. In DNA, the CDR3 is TGTGCCAGCAGCTTAGGTCCCCAGCAAGTTGAAGCTTTCTTT.

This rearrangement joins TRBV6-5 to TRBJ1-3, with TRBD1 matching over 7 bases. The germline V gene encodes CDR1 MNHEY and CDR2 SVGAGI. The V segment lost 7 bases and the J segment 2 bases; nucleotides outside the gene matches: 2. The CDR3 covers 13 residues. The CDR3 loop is CASTGTAGNTIYF. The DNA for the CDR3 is TGTGCCAGCACCGGGACAGCTGGAAACACCATATATTTT.

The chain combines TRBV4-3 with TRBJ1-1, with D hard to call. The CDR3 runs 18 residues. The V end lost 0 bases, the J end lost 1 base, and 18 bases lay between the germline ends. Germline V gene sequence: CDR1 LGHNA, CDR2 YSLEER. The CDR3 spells CASSQDWREGPTNTEAFF. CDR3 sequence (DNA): TGCGCCAGCAGCCAAGATTGGAGGGAAGGCCCGACGAACACTGAAGCTTTCTTT.

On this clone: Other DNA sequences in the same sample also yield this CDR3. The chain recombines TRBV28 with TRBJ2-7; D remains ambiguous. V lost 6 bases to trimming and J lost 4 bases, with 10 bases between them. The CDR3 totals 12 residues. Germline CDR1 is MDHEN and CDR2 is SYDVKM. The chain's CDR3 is CASSLSRYEQYF. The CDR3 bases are TGTGCCAGCAGCTTAAGCCGGTACGAGCAGTACTTC.

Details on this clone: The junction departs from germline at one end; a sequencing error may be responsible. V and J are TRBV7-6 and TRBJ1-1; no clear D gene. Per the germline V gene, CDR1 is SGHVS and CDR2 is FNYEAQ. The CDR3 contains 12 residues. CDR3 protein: CASSSAGSPNAF. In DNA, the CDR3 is TGTGCCAGCAGCTCCGCCGGGAGCCCCAACGCCTTT.

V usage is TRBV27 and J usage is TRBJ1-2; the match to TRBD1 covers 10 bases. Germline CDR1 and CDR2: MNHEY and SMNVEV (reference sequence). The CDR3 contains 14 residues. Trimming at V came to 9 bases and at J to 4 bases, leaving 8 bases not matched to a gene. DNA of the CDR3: TGTGCCAGTCGTTCGACAGGGGGCATCTATGGCTACACCTTC. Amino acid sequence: CASRSTGGIYGYTF.

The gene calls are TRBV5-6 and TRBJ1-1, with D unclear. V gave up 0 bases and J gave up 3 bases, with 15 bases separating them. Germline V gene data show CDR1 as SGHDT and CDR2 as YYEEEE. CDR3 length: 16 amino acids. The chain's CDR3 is CASSLGRAIRYTEAFF. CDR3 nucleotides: TGTGCCAGCAGCTTGGGAAGGGCAATAAGGTACACTGAAGCTTTCTTT.

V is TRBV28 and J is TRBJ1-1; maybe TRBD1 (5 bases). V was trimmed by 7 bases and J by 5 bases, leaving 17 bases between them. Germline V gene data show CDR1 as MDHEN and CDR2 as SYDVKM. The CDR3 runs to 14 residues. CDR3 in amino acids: CASIVGGSGTEAFF. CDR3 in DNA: TGTGCCAGCATCGTTGGGGGGTCGGGGACTGAAGCTTTCTTT.

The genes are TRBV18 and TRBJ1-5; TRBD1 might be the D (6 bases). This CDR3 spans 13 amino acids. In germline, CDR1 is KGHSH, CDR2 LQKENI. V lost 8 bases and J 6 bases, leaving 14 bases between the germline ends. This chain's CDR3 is CASRGGAGQPQHF. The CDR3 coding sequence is TGTGCCAGCCGGGGGGGGGCAGGTCAGCCCCAGCATTTT.

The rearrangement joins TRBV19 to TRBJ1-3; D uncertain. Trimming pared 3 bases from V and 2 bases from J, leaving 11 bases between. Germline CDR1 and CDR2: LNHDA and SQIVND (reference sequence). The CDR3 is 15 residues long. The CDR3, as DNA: TGTGCCAGTAGTATTTCCAGGACGACTGGAAACACCATATATTTT. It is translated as CASSISRTTGNTIYF. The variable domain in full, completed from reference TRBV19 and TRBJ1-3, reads DGGITQSPKYLFRKEGQNVTLSCEQNLNHDAMYWYRQDPGQGLRLIYYSQIVNDFQKGDIAEGYSVSREKKESFPLTVTSAQKNPTAFYLCASSISRTTGNTIYFGEGSWLTVV.

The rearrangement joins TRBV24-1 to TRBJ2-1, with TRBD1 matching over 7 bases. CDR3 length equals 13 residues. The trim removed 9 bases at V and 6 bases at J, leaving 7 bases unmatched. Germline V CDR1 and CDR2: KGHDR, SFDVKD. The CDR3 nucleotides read TGTGCCACCCTAACTGACAGGGCCAATGAGCAGTTCTTC. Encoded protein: CATLTDRANEQFF.

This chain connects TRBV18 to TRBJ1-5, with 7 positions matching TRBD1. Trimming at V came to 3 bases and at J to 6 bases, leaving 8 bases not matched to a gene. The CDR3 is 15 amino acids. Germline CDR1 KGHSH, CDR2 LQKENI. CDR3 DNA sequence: TGTGCCAGCTCACCTCAGGGGGGACGGGGTCAGCCCCAGCATTTT. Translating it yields CASSPQGGRGQPQHF.